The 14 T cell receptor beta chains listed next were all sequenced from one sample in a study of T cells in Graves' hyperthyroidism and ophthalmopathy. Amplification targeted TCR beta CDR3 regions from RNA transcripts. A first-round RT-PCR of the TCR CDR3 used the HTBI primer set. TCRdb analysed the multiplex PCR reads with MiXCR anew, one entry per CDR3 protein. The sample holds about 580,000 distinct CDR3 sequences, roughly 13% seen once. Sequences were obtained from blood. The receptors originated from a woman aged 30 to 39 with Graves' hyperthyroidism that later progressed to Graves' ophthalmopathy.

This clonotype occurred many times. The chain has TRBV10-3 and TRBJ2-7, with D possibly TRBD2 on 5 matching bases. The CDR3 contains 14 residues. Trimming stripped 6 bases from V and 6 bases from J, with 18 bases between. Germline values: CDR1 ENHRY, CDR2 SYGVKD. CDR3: CAISPVSEAAEQYF. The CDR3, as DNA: TGTGCCATCAGCCCAGTTAGCGAAGCGGCCGAGCAGTACTTC.

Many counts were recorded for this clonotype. The CDR3 coding sequence is TGTGCCAGCAGTTACGACCACCTCAATCAGCCCCAGCATTTT. Translating it yields CASSYDHLNQPQHF. The chain links TRBV6-2 or TRBV6-3 to TRBJ1-5; D gene uncertain. The CDR3 has 14 residues. V lost 2 bases and J lost 3, with 8 bases in between. Per germline, CDR1 MNHEY and CDR2 SVGEGT.

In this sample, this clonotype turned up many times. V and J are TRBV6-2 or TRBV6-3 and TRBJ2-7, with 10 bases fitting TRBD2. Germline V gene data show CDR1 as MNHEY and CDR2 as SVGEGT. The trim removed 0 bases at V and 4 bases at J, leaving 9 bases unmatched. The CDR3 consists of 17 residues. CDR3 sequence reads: CASSYSRLASGSYEQYF. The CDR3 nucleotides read TGTGCCAGCAGTTACTCTCGACTGGCTAGCGGGAGTTACGAGCAGTACTTC.

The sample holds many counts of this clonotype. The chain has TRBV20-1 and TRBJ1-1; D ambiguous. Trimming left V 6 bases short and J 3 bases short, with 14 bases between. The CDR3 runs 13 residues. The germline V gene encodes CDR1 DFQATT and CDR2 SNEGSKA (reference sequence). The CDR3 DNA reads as TGCAGTGCGAGGTCCCAGGTGGACACTGAAGCTTTCTTT. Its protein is CSARSQVDTEAFF.

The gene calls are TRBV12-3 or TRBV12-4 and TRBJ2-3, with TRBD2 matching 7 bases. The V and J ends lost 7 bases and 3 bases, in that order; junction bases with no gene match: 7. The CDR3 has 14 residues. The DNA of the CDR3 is TGTGCCAGCAATTTCTCCGGGGGGACAGATACGCAGTATTTT. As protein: CASNFSGGTDTQYF.

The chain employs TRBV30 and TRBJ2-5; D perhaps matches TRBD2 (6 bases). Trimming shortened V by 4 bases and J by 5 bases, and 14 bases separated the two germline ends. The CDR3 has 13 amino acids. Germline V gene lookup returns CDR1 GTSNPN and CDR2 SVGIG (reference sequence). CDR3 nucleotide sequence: TGTGCCTGGACCGAACTAGCCGGTGAGACCCAGTACTTC. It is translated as CAWTELAGETQYF.

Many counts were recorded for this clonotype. As DNA, the CDR3 is TGTGCCAGCAGCCGGACAGGGGGCACTGAAGCTTTCTTT. It yields the protein CASSRTGGTEAFF. This rearrangement joins TRBV12-3 or TRBV12-4 to TRBJ1-1, with 10 bases matching TRBD1. After removal of 6 bases from V and 4 bases from J, the junction contained 2 bases not matched to a gene. CDR3 length: 13 amino acids.

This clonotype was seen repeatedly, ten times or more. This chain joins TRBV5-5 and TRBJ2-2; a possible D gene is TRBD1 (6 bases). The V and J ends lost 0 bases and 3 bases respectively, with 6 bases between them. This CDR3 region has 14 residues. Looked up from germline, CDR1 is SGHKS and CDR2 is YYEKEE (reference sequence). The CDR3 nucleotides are TGTGCCAGCAGCTTGGACAGGGACACCGGGGAGCTGTTTTTT. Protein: CASSLDRDTGELFF.

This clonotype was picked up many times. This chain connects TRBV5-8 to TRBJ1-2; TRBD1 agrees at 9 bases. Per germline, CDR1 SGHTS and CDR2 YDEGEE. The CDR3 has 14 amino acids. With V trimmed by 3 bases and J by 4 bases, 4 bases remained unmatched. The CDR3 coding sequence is TGTGCCAGCAGCTCCCGGGACAGGGTCTATGGCTACACCTTC. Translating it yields CASSSRDRVYGYTF.

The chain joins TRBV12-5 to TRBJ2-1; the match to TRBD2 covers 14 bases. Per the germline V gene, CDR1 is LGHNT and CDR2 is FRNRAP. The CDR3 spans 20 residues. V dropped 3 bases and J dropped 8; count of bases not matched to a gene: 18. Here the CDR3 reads CASGFRSGLAGGPFKDEQFF. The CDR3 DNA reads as TGTGCTAGTGGTTTTAGGTCCGGACTAGCGGGAGGACCGTTTAAGGATGAGCAGTTCTTC. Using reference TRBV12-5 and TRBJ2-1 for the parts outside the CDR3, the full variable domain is DARVTQTPRHKVTEMGQEVTMRCQPILGHNTVFWYRQTMMQGLELLAYFRNRAPLDDSGMPKDRFSAEMPDATLATLKIQPSEPRDSAVYFCASGFRSGLAGGPFKDEQFFGPGTRLTVL.

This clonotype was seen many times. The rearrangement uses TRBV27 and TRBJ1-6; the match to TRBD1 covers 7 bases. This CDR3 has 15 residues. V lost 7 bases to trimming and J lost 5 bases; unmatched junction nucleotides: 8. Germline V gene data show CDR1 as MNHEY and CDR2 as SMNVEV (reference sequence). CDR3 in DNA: TGTGCCAGCAAGAAGTGGGACAGCCATAATTCACCCCTCCACTTT. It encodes CASKKWDSHNSPLHF.

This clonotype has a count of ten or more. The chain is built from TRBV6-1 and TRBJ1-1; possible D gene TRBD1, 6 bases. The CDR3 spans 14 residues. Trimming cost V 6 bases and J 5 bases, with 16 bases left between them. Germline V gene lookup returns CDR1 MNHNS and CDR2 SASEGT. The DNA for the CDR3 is TGTGCCAGCAGAACAGGGAGAGGTGGAACTGAAGCTTTCTTT. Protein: CASRTGRGGTEAFF.

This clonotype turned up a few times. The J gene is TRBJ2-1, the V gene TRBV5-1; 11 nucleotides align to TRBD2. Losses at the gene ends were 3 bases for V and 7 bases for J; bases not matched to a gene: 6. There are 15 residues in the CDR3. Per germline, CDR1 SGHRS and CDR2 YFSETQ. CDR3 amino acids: CASSWGTSGRNEQFF. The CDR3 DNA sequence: TGCGCCAGCAGCTGGGGGACTAGCGGAAGGAATGAGCAGTTCTTC.

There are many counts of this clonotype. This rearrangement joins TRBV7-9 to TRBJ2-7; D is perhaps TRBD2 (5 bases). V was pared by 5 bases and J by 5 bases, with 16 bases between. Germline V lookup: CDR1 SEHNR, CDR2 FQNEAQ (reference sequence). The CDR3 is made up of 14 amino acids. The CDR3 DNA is TGTGCCAGCAGCCCCGGGGTCCGGTTGGACGAGCAGTACTTC. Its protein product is CASSPGVRLDEQYF.